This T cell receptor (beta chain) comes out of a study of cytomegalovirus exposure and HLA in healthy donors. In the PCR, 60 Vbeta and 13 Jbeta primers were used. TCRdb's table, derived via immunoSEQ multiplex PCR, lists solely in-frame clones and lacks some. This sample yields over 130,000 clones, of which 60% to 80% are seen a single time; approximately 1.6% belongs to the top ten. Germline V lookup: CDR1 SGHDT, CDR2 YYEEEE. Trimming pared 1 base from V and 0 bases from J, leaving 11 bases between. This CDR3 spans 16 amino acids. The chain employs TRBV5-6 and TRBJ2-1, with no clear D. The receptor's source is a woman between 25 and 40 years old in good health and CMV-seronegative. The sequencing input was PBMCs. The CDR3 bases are TGTGCCAGCAGCTTGTTCCCGAGTTCCTCCTACAATGAGCAGTTCTTC. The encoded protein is CASSLFPSSSYNEQFF.